The entry below gives a single T cell receptor (beta chain) sequence along with its context. Its cognate antigen is unknown. This sample is part of a study of human versus mouse CDR3 diversity and MHC coevolution. Study as a whole: Samples had between about 5.5 x 10^6 and 1.7 x 10^7 valid reads.

Germline CDR1 is SGDLS and CDR2 is YYNGEE. Trimming pared 0 bases from V and 0 bases from J, leaving 10 bases between. The CDR3 extends over 15 amino acids. Sequencing used immunoSEQ multiplex PCR; TCRdb keeps in-frame clones, though not all of them. The sample holds about 81,000 clones; just over 90% are singletons and the top ten take 1.1% to 1.5%. Points from the study as a whole: Clonal inequality was lowest in most of the three human donors. Human T cells underwent selection on about six different MHC II alleles.

Source material: naive CD4+ T cells from blood. The subset here: CD45RO-negative CD62L-positive naive CD4 T cells. V and J are TRBV9 and TRBJ2-7, with a tentative D call TRBD1 (6 bases). This TCR was sampled from a person between 25 and 70 years old in good health. CDR3 loop: CASSVGTVSSYEQYF. CDR3 coding DNA: TGTGCCAGCAGCGTAGGGACAGTGAGCTCCTACGAGCAGTACTTC.